This TCR beta chain was sequenced for a study of T cells in women clearing cervical HPV infection. Concerning this clone itself: Read sequence stops 3 residues before the CDR3 end, and the germline J gene provides the missing end.

The V and J ends lost 5 bases and 4 bases respectively, with 9 bases between them. This CDR3 region has 13 residues. Germline loops: CDR1 SGHTA, CDR2 FQGTGA. Profiled with immunoSEQ multiplex PCR; TCRdb holds only in-frame clones, not every one. The sample data list tens of thousands of clones. The clonotype comes from a woman between 18 and 70 years old with a cervical HPV16 infection that either progressed to CIN3+ or cleared (not recorded which). This chain uses TRBV7-3 with TRBJ2-1, with D tentatively TRBD2 (5 bases). Material: blood buffy coat. CDR3 DNA, as far as it was read: TGTGCCAGCAGCAAAGGACTGTACAATGAG. Translating gives CASSKGLYNE. The whole CDR3 is CASSKGLYNEQFF.